This T cell receptor beta chain is from a study of shared clonotypes between healthy human individuals. In this sample, this clone turned up once. CD45RO-negative CD8 cells positively selected for CCR7 made up the naive population, which excluded terminally differentiated effector memory CD45RA+ cells. Germline CDR1 and CDR2: PRHDT and FYEKMQ (reference sequence). The CDR3 is 14 amino acids. V was clipped by 0 bases and J by 9 bases; unmatched bases: 5. Measured with immunoSEQ multiplex PCR; TCRdb has only the in-frame clones, and not every one. The table shows nearly 2 million clones, with 85% to 95% occurring only once.

This chain links TRBV13 with TRBJ2-1; 7 nucleotides align to TRBD1. The sample comprised naive CD8+ T cells sorted from blood. The origin of this receptor is a man aged 18 to 30 in good health. CDR3 nucleotide sequence: TGTGCCAGCAGCTTAGGCCGGGGACAGTTTGAGCAGTTCTTC. It translates to CASSLGRGQFEQFF. Drawing the rest from reference TRBV13 and TRBJ2-1, the complete variable domain is AAGVIQSPRHLIKEKRETATLKCYPIPRHDTVYWYQQGPGQDPQFLISFYEKMQSDKGSIPDRFSAQQFSDYHSELNMSSLELGDSALYFCASSLGRGQFEQFFGPGTRLTVL.